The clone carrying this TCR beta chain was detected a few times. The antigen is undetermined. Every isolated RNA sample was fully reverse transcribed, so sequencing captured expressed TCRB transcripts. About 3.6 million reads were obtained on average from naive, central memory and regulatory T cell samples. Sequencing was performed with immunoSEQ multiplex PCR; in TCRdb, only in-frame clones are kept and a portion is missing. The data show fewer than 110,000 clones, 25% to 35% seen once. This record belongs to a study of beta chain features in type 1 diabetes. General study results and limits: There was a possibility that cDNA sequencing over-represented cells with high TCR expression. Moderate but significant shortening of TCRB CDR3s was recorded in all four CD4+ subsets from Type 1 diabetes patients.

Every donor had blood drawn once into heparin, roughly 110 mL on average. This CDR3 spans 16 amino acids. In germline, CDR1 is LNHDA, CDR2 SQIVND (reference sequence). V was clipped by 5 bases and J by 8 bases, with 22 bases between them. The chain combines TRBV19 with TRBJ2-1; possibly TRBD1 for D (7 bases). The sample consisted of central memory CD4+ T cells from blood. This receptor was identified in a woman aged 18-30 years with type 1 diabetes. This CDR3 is CASSAGGMSGQDEQFF. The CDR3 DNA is TGTGCCAGTAGTGCAGGGGGGATGTCGGGGCAGGATGAGCAGTTCTTC.